This T cell receptor (beta chain) was recovered during a study of T cell changes during pregnancy in multiple sclerosis. TCRdb's table, derived via immunoSEQ multiplex PCR, lists solely in-frame clones and lacks some. Among approximately 74,000 clones listed, 88% were seen once. After removal of 4 bases from V and 1 base from J, the junction contained 3 bases not matched to a gene. Germline V gives CDR1 SGHTA, CDR2 FQGNSA. The CDR3 contains 14 residues. This TCR derives from a female donor with multiple sclerosis, enrolled in a pregnancy study. The material sequenced was peripheral blood, taken before pregnancy. The gene calls are TRBV7-2 and TRBJ1-2; 7 bases agree with TRBD1. CDR3 coding DNA: TGTGCCAGCAGCTCGCGACAGGGTAACTATGGCTACACCTTC. Amino acids: CASSSRQGNYGYTF.